This record looks at one T cell receptor (beta chain) sequence and its context. Its antigen remains unknown. The data are from a study of PD-1 blockade in classical Hodgkin lymphoma. Study-wide context: Every 2 weeks, patients had 3 mg/kg nivolumab intravenously.

Data came from immunoSEQ multiplex PCR; TCRdb stores just in-frame clones and leaves some out. This table holds about 97,000 clones, over 80% found once. The CDR3 runs 15 residues. V lost 4 bases and J 2 bases, leaving 12 bases between the germline ends. From germline, CDR1 is SGDLS and CDR2 YYNGEE. Study conclusions and caveats: Diversity in CD4+ TCRs, unlike that measured in CD8+ TCRs, had risen significantly by C4D1.

All the patients suffered relapse after autologous stem cell transplantation, and brentuximab vedotin exposure differed. This specimen consisted of peripheral blood mononuclear cells (PBMCs), obtained at baseline. This chain connects TRBV9 to TRBJ2-2; D possibly uses TRBD1 or TRBD2 (5 bases each). This clonotype originated in a human donor with classical Hodgkin lymphoma. The CDR3 nucleotides read TGTGCCAGCAGCATGGGACCCAGAAACACCGGGGAGCTGTTTTTT. Translating it yields CASSMGPRNTGELFF.